Included here is one TCR beta chain sequence, with context. These data come from a study of blood T cell repertoires in COVID-19. Background on the study: From the United States, Italy and Spain came samples of acute and convalescent COVID-19. T cells, B-cell-depleted T cells, or PBMCs supplied cDNA or gDNA.

The V gene's germline CDR1 is MDHEN and CDR2 SYDVKM. The CDR3 contains 15 residues. V lost 5 bases and J lost 6, with 18 bases in between. In the original processing: Estimation of nucleated cell counts was performed using reference gene primer amplification. Data came from immunoSEQ multiplex PCR; TCRdb stores just in-frame clones and leaves some out. Clone size and the V and J calls come from that table; the DNA yielded D and trimming. This sample carries around 140,000 clones, over 65% of them seen once, and the ten largest clones take roughly 4.9%. The specimen sequenced was peripheral blood. The source is a human donor in a cohort sampled during active COVID-19. The V call is TRBV28, the J call TRBJ2-3; D is possibly TRBD2 (6 bases). Here the CDR3 reads CASSPNPGVSDTQYF. For the CDR3, the DNA is TGTGCCAGCAGTCCCAATCCGGGGGTCAGCGATACGCAGTATTTT.